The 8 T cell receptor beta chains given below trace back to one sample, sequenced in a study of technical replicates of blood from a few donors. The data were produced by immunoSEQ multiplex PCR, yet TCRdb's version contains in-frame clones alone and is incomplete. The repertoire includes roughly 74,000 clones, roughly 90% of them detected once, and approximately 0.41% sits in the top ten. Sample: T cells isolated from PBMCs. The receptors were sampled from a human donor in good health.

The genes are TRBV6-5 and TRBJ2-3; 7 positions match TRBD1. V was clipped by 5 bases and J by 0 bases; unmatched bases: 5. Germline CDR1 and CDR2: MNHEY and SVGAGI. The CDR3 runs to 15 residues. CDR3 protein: CASSTGAFSTDTQYF. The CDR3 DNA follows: TGTGCCAGCAGTACAGGGGCCTTTAGCACAGATACGCAGTATTTT.

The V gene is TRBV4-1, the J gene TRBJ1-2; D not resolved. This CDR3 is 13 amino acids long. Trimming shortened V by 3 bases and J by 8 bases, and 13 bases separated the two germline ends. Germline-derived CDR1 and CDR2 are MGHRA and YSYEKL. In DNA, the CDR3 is TGCGCCAGCAGCCAGTGGACGGGAAGAGGCTACACCTTC. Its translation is CASSQWTGRGYTF.

CDR3 region: CASSLAVNTEAFF. For the CDR3, the DNA is TGTGCCAGCAGCTTGGCCGTAAACACTGAAGCTTTCTTT. The chain uses TRBV5-4 and TRBJ1-1, with unresolved D. Germline lookup yields CDR1 SGHNT and CDR2 YYREEE (reference sequence). The length of the CDR3 is 13 residues. Trimming took 0 bases from V and 2 from J, leaving 5 bases between them.

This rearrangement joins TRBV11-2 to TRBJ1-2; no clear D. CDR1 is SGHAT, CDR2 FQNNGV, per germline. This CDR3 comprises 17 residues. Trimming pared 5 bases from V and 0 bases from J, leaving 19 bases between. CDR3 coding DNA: TGTGCCAGCAGCCCGTCGGGATCCGCAAAGACTAACTATGGCTACACCTTC. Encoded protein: CASSPSGSAKTNYGYTF.

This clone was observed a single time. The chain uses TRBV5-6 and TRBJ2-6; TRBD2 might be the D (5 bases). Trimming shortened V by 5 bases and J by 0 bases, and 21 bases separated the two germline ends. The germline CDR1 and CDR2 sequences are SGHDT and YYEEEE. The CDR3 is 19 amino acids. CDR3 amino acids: CASSHIDYSGGSGANVLTF. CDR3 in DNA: TGTGCCAGCAGTCATATAGACTACTCAGGTGGCTCTGGGGCCAACGTCCTGACTTTC.

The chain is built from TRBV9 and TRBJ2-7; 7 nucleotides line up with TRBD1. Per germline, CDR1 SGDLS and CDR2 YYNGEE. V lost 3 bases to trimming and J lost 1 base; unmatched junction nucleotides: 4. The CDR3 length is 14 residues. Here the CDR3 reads CASSGQGESYEQYF. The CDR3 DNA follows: TGTGCCAGCAGCGGCCAGGGGGAGTCCTACGAGCAGTACTTC.

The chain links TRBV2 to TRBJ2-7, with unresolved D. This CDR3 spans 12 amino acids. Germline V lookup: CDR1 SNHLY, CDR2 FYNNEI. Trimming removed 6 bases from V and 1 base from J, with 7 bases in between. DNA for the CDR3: TGTGCCAGCAGCGACATTTCCTACGAGCAGTACTTC. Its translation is CASSDISYEQYF.

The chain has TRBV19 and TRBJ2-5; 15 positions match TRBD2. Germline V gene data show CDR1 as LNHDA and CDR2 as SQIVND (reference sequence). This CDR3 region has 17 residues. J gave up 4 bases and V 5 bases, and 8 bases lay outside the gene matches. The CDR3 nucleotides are TGTGCCAGTAGTCGCCCGGGACTAGCGGGAGGAGGAGAGACCCAGTACTTC. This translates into CASSRPGLAGGGETQYF.